Described below is a single T cell receptor (beta chain) sequence and its context. Many counts were recorded for this clonotype. It lacks a known antigen. Within one base of it there is no much larger clone, and no base qualities were kept. This sample was included in a study of T cell repertoires in cytomegalovirus infection (dated 2019 in TCRdb). A note on the overall study: Because public TCR beta signatures pointed to carriage of CMV infection together with the matching HLA type, the HLA type of each donor mattered for the analysis.

TCRdb names Illumina HiSeq 1500 as the instrument used. The public reads were run again by TCRdb, first through fastp at Q25 and then through MiXCR, and only productive beta chains were kept. All rows with the same CDR3 protein become a single entry with the most common DNA and genes. Present in this sample are about 300,000 distinct CDR3 sequences, about 9.1% of which were seen just once. Of the sample, approximately 2.3% falls within the top ten clones. Results and caveats for the whole study, not just this receptor: In the ex vivo response, HLA-C-restricted CMV-specific TCR beta clonotypes were dominant, and in two of eight donors the single most frequent clonotype came from this HLA-C-restricted group. Carriers of CMV infection plus the relevant HLA type were discriminated by the cumulative frequency of public TCR beta family members in the study cohort and in an independent roughly 370-donor cohort.

CDR1 and CDR2, per the germline V gene (reference sequence), are DFQATT and SNEGSKA. The CDR3 goes from the cysteine to the phenylalanine over 13 residues. The CDR3 DNA has 39 bases and is translated from base 1. V drops 3 bases and J drops 3 bases, leaving 12 bases in between. The receptor's source is a human donor in good health (CMV status not recorded). Some clones in this sample may be carry-over from other donors' samples. The sequenced sample was PBMCs. The sequence links TRBV20-1 to TRBJ2-7; the D gene remains uncertain. This receptor has the CDR3 CSARTGLGYEQYF. The nucleotide sequence is given as TGCAGTGCTAGGACCGGGCTGGGCTACGAGCAGTACTTC.